The 22 T cell receptor beta chains reported below all come from one sample, sequenced in a study of T cell repertoires in cytomegalovirus infection. A single record per CDR3 protein comes from TCRdb applying MiXCR to the reads. Among 650,000 to 850,000 distinct CDR3 sequences, approximately 32% were seen once, and the ten largest hold around 12%. These receptors have no known antigen. The specimen comprised cultured CD8+ T cells from PBMCs, sampled from culture after CMV antigen stimulation. The origin of the receptors is a human donor in good health (CMV status not recorded). Some clones in this sample may be carry-over from other donors' samples.

This clonotype was recorded at least ten times. The CDR3 reads CASSPHDYGYTF. The CDR3 nucleotides read TGTGCCAGCAGCCCACATGACTATGGCTACACCTTC. The V and J genes are TRBV7-2 and TRBJ1-2; D is unresolved. CDR1 SGHTA and CDR2 FQGNSA come from the germline V gene. The CDR3 covers 12 residues. V lost 5 bases, J lost 3 bases, and 7 bases lay in between.

This clonotype was counted many times. V is TRBV19 and J is TRBJ2-5; D is ambiguous. CDR3 length equals 14 residues. V lost 5 bases to trimming and J lost 1 base, with 11 bases between them. In germline, CDR1 is LNHDA, CDR2 SQIVND (reference sequence). The CDR3 DNA is TGTGCCAGTAGTCCTACTGGGTCCCAAGAGACCCAGTACTTC. Translated: CASSPTGSQETQYF.

The rearrangement joins TRBV6-2 or TRBV6-3 to TRBJ2-1, with D perhaps matching TRBD1 (5 bases). The CDR3 is 14 residues long. V gave up 0 bases and J gave up 3 bases, with 6 bases separating them. CDR1 is MNHEY and CDR2 is SVGEGT in the germline V gene. CDR3 residues: CASSYSDIYNEQFF. For the CDR3, the DNA is TGTGCCAGCAGTTACTCGGACATCTACAATGAGCAGTTCTTC.

The CDR3 DNA sequence: TGTGCCAGCATGGGGCTTCGTGGCCTGGATAATTCACCCCTCCACTTT. Translation gives CASMGLRGLDNSPLHF. The V and J genes are TRBV6-1 and TRBJ1-6; D possibly corresponds to TRBD1 (5 bases). The V gene's germline CDR1 is MNHNS and CDR2 SASEGT. The CDR3 has 16 amino acids. V was clipped by 7 bases and J by 5 bases, with 18 bases between them.

This chain uses TRBV5-1 with TRBJ1-2; D possibly corresponds to TRBD1 (5 bases). CDR3 length: 14 residues. Trimming left V 3 bases short and J 5 bases short, with 14 bases between. CDR1 and CDR2 (germline): SGHRS, YFSETQ. CDR3 residues: CASSWDAGAYGYTF. In DNA form, the CDR3 reads TGCGCCAGCAGCTGGGACGCTGGGGCGTATGGCTACACCTTC.

This clonotype was seen many times. The chain couples TRBV6-5 to TRBJ2-1; TRBD1 agrees at 11 bases. V trimming: 4 bases; J trimming: 9 bases; junction bases outside the gene matches: 5. CDR1 is MNHEY, CDR2 SVGAGI, per germline. The CDR3 spans 14 residues. CDR3 region: CASSSRTGGLEQFF. DNA for the CDR3: TGTGCCAGCAGTTCTCGGACAGGGGGCCTTGAGCAGTTCTTC.

This clonotype was counted ten times or more. The chain recombines TRBV7-6 with TRBJ2-1; 7 positions match TRBD2. The CDR3 spans 15 residues. With V trimmed by 4 bases and J by 3 bases, 6 bases remained unmatched. Germline V gives CDR1 SGHVS, CDR2 FNYEAQ. The CDR3 nucleotides read TGTGCCAGCAGCTATAGCGGGTCTTACTACAATGAGCAGTTCTTC. Protein product: CASSYSGSYYNEQFF.

The chain uses TRBV27 and TRBJ1-1; D is perhaps TRBD1 (5 bases). CDR1 is MNHEY and CDR2 is SMNVEV in the germline V gene (reference sequence). The germline V and J ends were trimmed by 6 bases and 4 bases, with 15 bases remaining between them. CDR3 length: 14 amino acids. The CDR3 spells CASSPWGVGTEAFF. The DNA of the CDR3 is TGTGCCAGCAGCCCCTGGGGGGTAGGCACTGAAGCTTTCTTT.

The V call is TRBV6-6, the J call TRBJ1-3, with TRBD1 identical over 10 bases. The CDR3 is made up of 15 amino acids. Germline assignment: CDR1 MNHNY and CDR2 SVGAGI (reference sequence). V gave up 6 bases and J gave up 3 bases; unmatched junction bases: 5. CDR3 in DNA: TGTGCCAGCAGGGGGACAGGGGTCTTTGGAAACACCATATATTTT. It encodes CASRGTGVFGNTIYF.

CDR3 region: CASSQALGVSTEAFF. The CDR3 DNA reads as TGTGCCAGCAGCCAAGCTCTCGGGGTTTCCACTGAAGCTTTCTTT. This sequence joins TRBV7-8 and TRBJ1-1; the D is unclear. CDR3 size: 15 residues. Germline V gene lookup returns CDR1 SGHVS and CDR2 FQNEAQ. Between the trimmed V and J ends, which lost 5 bases and 4 bases, there was a span of 17 bases.

This clonotype was counted only a few times. The V call is TRBV6-2 or TRBV6-3, the J call TRBJ1-1, with 7 positions matching TRBD1. Germline V gene lookup returns CDR1 MNHEY and CDR2 SVGEGT. After removal of 0 bases from V and 3 bases from J, the junction contained 16 bases not matched to a gene. CDR3 length equals 19 residues. The CDR3: CASSYSIDQTGVDDTEAFF. The CDR3 DNA is TGTGCCAGCAGTTACTCGATCGACCAAACAGGGGTCGATGACACTGAAGCTTTCTTT.

This clonotype was observed at least ten times. J is TRBJ2-7 and V is TRBV7-2; no firm D call. Trimming removed 0 bases from V and 3 bases from J, with 15 bases in between. This CDR3 comprises 16 residues. Looked up from germline, CDR1 is SGHTA and CDR2 is FQGNSA. In DNA form, the CDR3 reads TGTGCCAGCAGCTTAGCAGGCAGGCCCCAGGACTACGAGCAGTACGTC. Its protein is CASSLAGRPQDYEQYV.

The chain carries TRBV7-6 and TRBJ2-3; a weak D match, TRBD1 (6 bases). Germline loops: CDR1 SGHVS, CDR2 FNYEAQ. Trimming took 0 bases from V and 4 from J, leaving 14 bases between them. This CDR3 region has 16 residues. CDR3 DNA: TGTGCCAGCAGCTTAGCTGCTAGCAGGGGCGCAGATACGCAGTATTTT. Translation gives CASSLAASRGADTQYF.

The chain uses TRBV11-1 and TRBJ1-1, with D perhaps TRBD1 (5 bases). Germline CDR1 and CDR2: SGHAT and FQDESV (reference sequence). The germline V and J ends were trimmed by 3 bases and 7 bases, with 18 bases remaining between them. This CDR3 region has 15 residues. CDR3 nucleotide sequence: TGTGCCAGCAGCTTTGGCCAAGATACTACAGGTGAAGCTTTCTTT. It yields the protein CASSFGQDTTGEAFF.

This chain connects TRBV5-1 to TRBJ1-2, with D possibly being TRBD1 (5 bases). Germline CDR1 SGHRS, CDR2 YFSETQ. With 3 bases removed from V and 4 bases from J, the gap between germline ends came to 13 bases. The CDR3 sequence is 14 residues long. The CDR3 nucleotides read TGCGCCAGCAGCTCCCTGACAGCCACCTATGGCTACACCTTC. It specifies CASSSLTATYGYTF.

This clonotype turned up a few times. This chain connects TRBV18 to TRBJ1-2; a weak D match, TRBD1 (6 bases). Germline V gene lookup returns CDR1 KGHSH and CDR2 LQKENI. The CDR3 length is 15 residues. The V end was cut by 4 bases, the J end by 4 bases, with 16 bases between. The CDR3 sequence is CASSRTGGHTYGYTF. Written as DNA, the CDR3 is TGTGCCAGCTCACGAACCGGGGGACATACCTATGGCTACACCTTC.

The chain combines TRBV7-8 with TRBJ2-6, with TRBD1 as a possible D gene (5 bases). The CDR3 sequence is 19 residues long. Germline CDR1 and CDR2: SGHVS and FQNEAQ. Trimming took 1 base from V and 1 from J, leaving 17 bases between them. The CDR3 is CASSLVGESTGSGANVLTF. CDR3 DNA sequence: TGTGCCAGCAGCTTAGTTGGGGAAAGTACAGGTTCTGGGGCCAACGTCCTGACTTTC.

This clonotype was seen more than once but under ten times. The rearrangement uses TRBV7-3 and TRBJ2-1, with TRBD1 matching over 7 bases. Trimming took 4 bases from V and 4 from J; bases not matched to a gene: 10. CDR1 is SGHTA and CDR2 is FQGTGA in the germline V gene. This CDR3 region has 16 residues. CDR3 sequence: CASSSPRQGQYNEQFF. In DNA, the CDR3 is TGTGCCAGCAGCTCCCCCCGACAGGGTCAGTACAATGAGCAGTTCTTC. Full variable domain (missing parts from reference TRBV7-3 and TRBJ2-1): GAGVSQTPSNKVTEKGKYVELRCDPISGHTALYWYRQSLGQGPEFLIYFQGTGAADDSGLPNDRFFAVRPEGSVSTLKIQRTERGDSAVYLCASSSPRQGQYNEQFFGPGTRLTVL.

V gene TRBV13 combines with J gene TRBJ2-1, with TRBD1 matching over 7 bases. V trimming: 4 bases; J trimming: 7 bases; junction bases outside the gene matches: 13. Germline V CDR1 and CDR2: PRHDT, FYEKMQ (reference sequence). This CDR3 is built from 16 residues. In DNA, the CDR3 is TGTGCCAGCAGCTCTACGAACGGACAGGCTTTTAATGAGCAGTTCTTC. As protein: CASSSTNGQAFNEQFF.

The table lists this clonotype with a count of one. The chain links TRBV5-6 to TRBJ2-6, with no clear D. Trimming removed 1 base at V and 0 bases at J, with 14 bases between. Per the germline V gene, CDR1 is SGHDT and CDR2 is YYEEEE. The CDR3 is 18 residues long. The CDR3 DNA reads TGTGCCAGCAGCTTGTGGCTCCAGTCTCACTCTGGGGCCAACGTCCTGACTTTC. Translated, it gives CASSLWLQSHSGANVLTF.

V gene TRBV6-5 combines with J gene TRBJ2-5, with D perhaps TRBD1 or TRBD2 (5 bases each). The CDR3 totals 14 residues. Between the trimmed V and J ends, which lost 8 bases and 4 bases, there was a span of 17 bases. Germline CDR1 MNHEY, CDR2 SVGAGI. The CDR3 region is CASGSTQGAETQYF. Here the CDR3 DNA reads TGTGCCAGCGGTTCCACTCAGGGAGCAGAGACCCAGTACTTC.

V is TRBV5-6 and J is TRBJ2-7; the match to TRBD1 covers 8 bases. Germline loops: CDR1 SGHDT, CDR2 YYEEEE. This CDR3 has 14 residues. The V and J ends lost 0 bases and 4 bases, in that order; junction bases with no gene match: 3. CDR3 protein: CASSLGDRFYEQYV. CDR3 bases: TGTGCCAGCAGCTTGGGGGACAGGTTTTACGAGCAGTACGTC.